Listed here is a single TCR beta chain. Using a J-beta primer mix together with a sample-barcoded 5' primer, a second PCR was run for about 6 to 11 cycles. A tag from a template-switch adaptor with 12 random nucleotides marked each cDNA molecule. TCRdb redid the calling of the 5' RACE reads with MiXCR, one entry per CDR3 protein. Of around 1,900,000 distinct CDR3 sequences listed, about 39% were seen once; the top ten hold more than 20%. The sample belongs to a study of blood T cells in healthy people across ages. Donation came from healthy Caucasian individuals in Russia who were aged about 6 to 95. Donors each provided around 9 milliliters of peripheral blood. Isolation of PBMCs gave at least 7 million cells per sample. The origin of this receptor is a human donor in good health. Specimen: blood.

This chain's CDR3 is CASSPVTETCEQYF. CDR3 DNA: TGTGCCAGCAGTCCGGTAACGGAGACCTGCGAGCAGTACTTC. The chain carries TRBV28 and TRBJ2-5; D is undetermined. Judging by the DNA end, TRBJ2-7 fits better; the J call may be wrong. CDR3 size: 14 residues. Germline lookup yields CDR1 MDHEN and CDR2 SYDVKM.